A selection of T cell receptor beta chains follows, all from one sample in a study of blood T cell repertoires in COVID-19. TCRdb's table, derived via immunoSEQ multiplex PCR, lists solely in-frame clones and lacks some. Of 300,000 to 450,000 clones listed, roughly 87% are singletons. Sequenced: PBMCs or T cells enriched from blood (not recorded which). The receptor set was obtained from a woman in her twenties or thirties who had recovered from COVID-19. The CDR3 runs from the conserved cysteine through the conserved F or W. D genes are given only for firm matches. Not all rows give a size; the values are once, few, many and, for expanded clones, a class.

V	size	J	D	CDR3	DNA
TRBV30	.	TRBJ1-3	TRBD1	CAWSPTGYSGNTIYF	TGTGCCTGGAGTCCGACAGGGTACTCTGGAAACACCATATATTTT
TRBV7-2	.	TRBJ2-7	TRBD2	CASSPQGLAREQYF	TGTGCCAGCAGCCCCCAGGGACTAGCTCGTGAGCAGTACTTC
TRBV28	.	TRBJ2-2	.	CASSFFGGETGELFF	TGTGCCAGCAGTTTCTTCGGGGGAGAGACCGGGGAGCTGTTTTTT
TRBV10-1	.	TRBJ2-1	TRBD1	CASSDLLDRGELF	TGCGCCAGCAGTGACCTCTTGGACAGGGGGGAGCTCTTC
TRBV3-1/TRBV3-2	.	TRBJ1-1	.	CASSWEGKNTEAFF	TGTGCCAGCAGCTGGGAGGGGAAGAACACTGAAGCTTTCTTT
TRBV28	.	TRBJ2-1	TRBD1	CASSLTGGDYNEQFF	TGTGCCAGCAGTCTTACAGGGGGCGACTACAATGAGCAGTTCTTC
TRBV5-8	once	TRBJ1-2	.	CASSLRTAPPKGYTF	TGTGCCAGCAGCCTCAGGACAGCCCCCCCTAAGGGCTACACCTTC
TRBV28	.	TRBJ1-3	TRBD1	CASTKIGAGGENTIYF	TGTGCCAGCACAAAGATTGGGGCAGGGGGTGAAAACACCATATATTTT
TRBV5-1	.	TRBJ2-5	.	CASSPGQIQETQYF	TGCGCCAGCAGCCCTGGACAGATCCAAGAGACCCAGTACTTC
TRBV27	.	TRBJ2-7	TRBD1	CASSLGGQGLSYEQYF	TGTGCCAGCAGTTTAGGGGGACAGGGACTCTCCTACGAGCAGTACTTC
TRBV28	.	TRBJ1-3	.	CASSFGAASGNTIYF	TGTGCCAGCAGTTTTGGAGCGGCCTCTGGAAACACCATATATTTT
TRBV5-1	few	TRBJ2-6	.	CASSLAPLSAGAGANVLTF	TGCGCCAGCAGCTTGGCCCCCCTGTCCGCGGGGGCAGGGGCCAACGTCCTGACTTTC
TRBV7-9	.	TRBJ1-1	.	CASSLGQGSTEAFF	TGTGCCAGCAGCTTAGGGCAGGGATCCACTGAAGCTTTCTTT
TRBV19	.	TRBJ1-5	TRBD1	CASSRGTDNQPQHF	TGTGCCAGTAGTAGAGGGACAGACAATCAGCCCCAGCATTTT
TRBV16	.	TRBJ1-1	.	CASSQSRDSEAFF	TGTGCCAGCAGCCAATCACGTGACAGTGAAGCTTTCTTT
TRBV28	.	TRBJ1-6	.	CASSFAAGRSPLHF	TGTGCCAGCAGTTTCGCGGCAGGGCGGTCACCCCTCCACTTT
TRBV19	once	TRBJ1-2	.	CASLDRATGGYTF	TGTGCCAGTCTTGATCGGGCCACGGGAGGCTACACCTTC
TRBV7-2	.	TRBJ2-5	TRBD2	CASTLWAGGPETQYF	TGTGCCAGCACCCTGTGGGCGGGGGGGCCAGAGACCCAGTACTTC
TRBV5-4	.	TRBJ2-2	TRBD1	CASSLPKQGTVVTGELFF	TGTGCCAGCAGCTTGCCCAAACAGGGGACCGTCGTGACCGGGGAGCTGTTTTTT
TRBV6-5	once	TRBJ2-1	TRBD2	CASSASGAYNEQFF	TGTGCCAGCAGCGCTAGCGGGGCATACAATGAGCAGTTCTTC
TRBV19	.	TRBJ1-1	.	CASRGRGPQAGTEAFF	TGTGCCAGTAGGGGGAGGGGACCCCAAGCTGGCACTGAAGCTTTCTTT
TRBV27	few	TRBJ1-4	.	CASSPLGGGNEKLFF	TGTGCCAGCAGTCCCCTCGGCGGGGGGAATGAAAAACTGTTTTTT
TRBV5-8	.	TRBJ2-5	.	CASSSTRTGREETQYF	TGTGCCAGCAGCTCTACCCGGACAGGGAGGGAGGAGACCCAGTACTTC
TRBV2	.	TRBJ2-7	TRBD1	CASSLGTGFYEQYF	TGTGCCAGCAGCCTCGGGACAGGGTTCTACGAGCAGTACTTC
TRBV28	few	TRBJ1-2	.	CASSRLGIGTNYGYTF	TGTGCCAGCAGTCGACTCGGGATTGGTACTAACTATGGCTACACCTTC
TRBV5-8	.	TRBJ2-7	TRBD1	CASSRTGSYEQYF	TGTGCCAGCAGCCGGACAGGCTCCTACGAGCAGTACTTC
TRBV18	.	TRBJ2-7	TRBD1	CASSPEQGREQYF	TGTGCCAGCTCACCAGAACAGGGGCGCGAGCAGTACTTC
TRBV14	.	TRBJ2-1	.	CASSQDPPGYNEQFF	TGTGCCAGCAGCCAAGATCCCCCAGGGTACAATGAGCAGTTCTTC
TRBV13	.	TRBJ1-6	TRBD1	CASSLRGQPRSPLHF	TGTGCCAGCAGCTTAAGGGGACAGCCTCGGTCACCCCTCCACTTT
TRBV5-4	.	TRBJ1-1	.	CASSLEGGTEAFF	TGTGCCAGCAGCCTCGAGGGGGGGACTGAAGCTTTCTTT
TRBV6-5	.	TRBJ1-2	.	CASRGEVRANYGYTF	TGTGCCAGCAGGGGAGAGGTTCGGGCCAACTATGGCTACACCTTC
TRBV28	.	TRBJ1-1	TRBD1	CASRQGGQATEAFF	TGTGCCAGCAGACAGGGGGGTCAAGCCACTGAAGCTTTCTTT
TRBV12-3/TRBV12-4	.	TRBJ1-1	.	CASSYVLEAFF	TGTGCCAGCAGTTATGTTCTTGAAGCTTTCTTT
TRBV2	.	TRBJ2-7	TRBD1	CASSVGQSLGEQYF	TGTGCCAGCAGCGTGGGACAGTCCTTGGGCGAGCAGTACTTC
TRBV29-1	.	TRBJ2-5	TRBD1	CSVGQGRWETQYF	TGCAGCGTTGGACAGGGGAGGTGGGAGACCCAGTACTTC
TRBV19	.	TRBJ1-5	TRBD1	CASSPGQGRQPQHF	TGTGCCAGTAGCCCGGGACAGGGGCGCCAGCCCCAGCATTTT
TRBV4-2	few	TRBJ1-2	.	CASSQDGTGFGYTF	TGTGCCAGCAGCCAAGACGGAACAGGGTTTGGCTACACCTTC
TRBV7-9	.	TRBJ1-6	TRBD1	CASSLQSTGDSPLHF	TGTGCCAGCAGCTTACAATCGACAGGGGACTCACCCCTCCACTTT
TRBV11-2	.	TRBJ2-5	.	CASSLLQEEETQYF	TGTGCCAGCAGCTTATTGCAGGAGGAGGAGACCCAGTACTTC
TRBV28	.	TRBJ1-5	TRBD1	CASSPGDRLHQPQHF	TGTGCCAGCAGTCCGGGGGACAGGCTTCATCAGCCCCAGCATTTT
TRBV5-8	.	TRBJ2-1	.	CASSPGAGREYNEQFF	TGTGCCAGCAGCCCCGGGGCGGGACGAGAGTACAATGAGCAGTTCTTC
TRBV28	.	TRBJ1-2	.	CASSFRGTYGYTF	TGTGCCAGCAGTTTCAGGGGTACCTATGGCTACACCTTC
TRBV2	.	TRBJ1-1	.	CASTERRNTEAFF	TGTGCCAGCACTGAAAGGAGGAACACTGAAGCTTTCTTT
TRBV2	.	TRBJ1-5	.	CASAASWNQPQHF	TGTGCCAGCGCGGCCAGTTGGAATCAGCCCCAGCATTTT
TRBV5-1	.	TRBJ1-6	TRBD1	CASSIRTGEGSPLHF	TGCGCCAGCAGCATTCGGACAGGGGAGGGATCACCCCTCCACTTT
TRBV25-1	.	TRBJ2-5	TRBD2	CASSELTSGGAVETQYF	TGTGCCAGCAGTGAATTAACTAGCGGGGGGGCGGTGGAGACCCAGTACTTC
TRBV5-6	.	TRBJ1-2	.	CASSPRRIYGYTF	TGTGCCAGCAGCCCCCGCAGGATCTATGGCTACACCTTC
TRBV6-1	.	TRBJ2-7	TRBD2	CASSEPGLAGGLLSLEQYF	TGTGCCAGCAGCGAACCGGGACTAGCGGGGGGACTCCTCTCTCTCGAGCAGTACTTC
TRBV7-2	.	TRBJ1-2	.	CASSFDRNYGYTF	TGTGCCAGCAGCTTCGACAGAAACTATGGCTACACCTTC
TRBV18	.	TRBJ2-5	.	CASSPRQETQYF	TGTGCCAGCTCACCCCGCCAAGAGACCCAGTACTTC
TRBV7-9	.	TRBJ1-1	.	CASSLSGALFTEAFF	TGTGCCAGCAGCTTGTCAGGGGCGCTGTTCACTGAAGCTTTCTTT
TRBV19	.	TRBJ2-5	.	CASNIGATYQETQYF	TGTGCCAGTAATATAGGGGCCACCTACCAAGAGACCCAGTACTTC
TRBV6-5	.	TRBJ1-6	.	CASSYSPGRPLHF	TGTGCCAGCAGTTACTCGCCTGGCCGACCCCTCCACTTT
TRBV27	.	TRBJ2-1	TRBD1	CASRNDGTGGYNEQFF	TGTGCCAGCAGAAACGATGGGACAGGGGGCTACAATGAGCAGTTCTTC